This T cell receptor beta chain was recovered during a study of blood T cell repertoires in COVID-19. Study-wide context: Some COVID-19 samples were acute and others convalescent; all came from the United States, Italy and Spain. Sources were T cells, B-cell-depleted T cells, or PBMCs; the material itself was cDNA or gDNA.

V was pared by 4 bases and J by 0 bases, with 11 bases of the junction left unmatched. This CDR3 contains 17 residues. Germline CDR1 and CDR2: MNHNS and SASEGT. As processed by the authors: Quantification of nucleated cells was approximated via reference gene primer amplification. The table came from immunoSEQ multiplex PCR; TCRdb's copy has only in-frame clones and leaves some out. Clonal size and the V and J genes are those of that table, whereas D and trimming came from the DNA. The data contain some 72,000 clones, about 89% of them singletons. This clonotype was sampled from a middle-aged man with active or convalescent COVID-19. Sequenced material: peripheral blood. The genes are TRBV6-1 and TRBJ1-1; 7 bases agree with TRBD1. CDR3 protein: CASSAGTVPSMNTEAFF. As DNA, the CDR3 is TGTGCCAGCAGTGCCGGGACAGTCCCTTCCATGAACACTGAAGCTTTCTTT.